The clone carrying this T cell receptor beta chain was seen only a few times. The target antigen is unknown. These data belong to a study of T cells in Graves' hyperthyroidism and ophthalmopathy. Notes on the study in general: For ophthalmopathy, model prediction preceded onset by a median approximately 6 months.

Using RNA transcripts as the source, TCR beta CDR3 regions were amplified. HTBI primers were employed in a first-round RT-PCR of the TCR CDR3. From the multiplex PCR reads, TCRdb called clonotypes with MiXCR, one entry per CDR3 protein. The data show hundreds of thousands of distinct CDR3 sequences, 15% to 18% seen once. CDR1 is MNHNS and CDR2 is SASEGT in the germline V gene. Losses at the gene ends were 6 bases for V and 3 bases for J; bases not matched to a gene: 12. This CDR3 region has 16 residues. Hyperthyroidism patients were newly diagnosed, had disease duration under 2 months, and were aged 18 to 65 years. Blood from later-ophthalmopathy patients was taken at first hyperthyroidism diagnosis. Using roughly 9.4 ml of fresh peripheral blood, PBMCs were prepared.

Sequenced: blood. This sequence joins TRBV6-1 and TRBJ2-3; 7 nucleotides agree with TRBD2. The receptor was isolated from a young woman with Graves' hyperthyroidism that later progressed to Graves' ophthalmopathy. The CDR3 bases are TGTGCCAGCAGCCTCTCCGGGAGGAGGGTTACAGATACGCAGTATTTT. Translated: CASSLSGRRVTDTQYF.